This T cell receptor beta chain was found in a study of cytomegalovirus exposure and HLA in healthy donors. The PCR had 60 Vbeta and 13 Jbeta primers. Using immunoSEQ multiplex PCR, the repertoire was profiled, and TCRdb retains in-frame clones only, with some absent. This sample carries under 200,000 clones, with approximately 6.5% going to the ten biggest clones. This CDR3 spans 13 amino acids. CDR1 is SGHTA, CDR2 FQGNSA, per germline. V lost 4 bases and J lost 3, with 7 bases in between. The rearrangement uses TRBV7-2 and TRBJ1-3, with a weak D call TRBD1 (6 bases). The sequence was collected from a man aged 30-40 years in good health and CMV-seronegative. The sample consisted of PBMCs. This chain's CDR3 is CASSWTDGNTIYF. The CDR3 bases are TGTGCCAGCAGCTGGACAGATGGAAACACCATATATTTT.